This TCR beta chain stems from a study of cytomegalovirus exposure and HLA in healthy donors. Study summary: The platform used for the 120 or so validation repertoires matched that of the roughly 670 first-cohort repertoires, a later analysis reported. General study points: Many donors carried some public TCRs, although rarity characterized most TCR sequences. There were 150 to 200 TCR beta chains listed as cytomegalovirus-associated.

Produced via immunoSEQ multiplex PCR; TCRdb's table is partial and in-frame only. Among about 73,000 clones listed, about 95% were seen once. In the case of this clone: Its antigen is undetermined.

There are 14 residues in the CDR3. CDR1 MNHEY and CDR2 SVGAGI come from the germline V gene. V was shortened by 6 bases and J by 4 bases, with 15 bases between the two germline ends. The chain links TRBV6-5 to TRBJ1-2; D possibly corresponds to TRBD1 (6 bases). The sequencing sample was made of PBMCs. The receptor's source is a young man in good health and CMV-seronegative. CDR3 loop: CASRDAQGGYGYTF. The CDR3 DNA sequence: TGTGCCAGCAGAGATGCACAGGGCGGCTATGGCTACACCTTC.